Presented here are 27 T cell receptor beta chains from one specimen sequenced in a study of blood T cell repertoires in COVID-19. Sequencing used immunoSEQ multiplex PCR; TCRdb keeps in-frame clones, though not all of them. The table lists about 230,000 clones, roughly 90% of them singletons. The sample consisted of peripheral blood. Every receptor here comes from a woman aged 55-70 years with acute or convalescent COVID-19.

J is TRBJ2-6 and V is TRBV30, with 7 bases aligning to TRBD1. The V gene end was trimmed by 1 base and the J gene end by 0 bases; junction bases not matched to a gene: 12. This CDR3 comprises 19 residues. CDR1 is GTSNPN, CDR2 SVGIG, per germline (reference sequence). Here the CDR3 DNA reads TGTGCCTGGAGTGGGGACAGAAATATTATGAGCTCTGGGGCCAACGTCCTGACTTTC. Protein product: CAWSGDRNIMSSGANVLTF.

V and J are TRBV21-1 and TRBJ1-1. TRBV21-1 is a pseudogene. The CDR3 is 14 residues long. CDR3 DNA sequence: TGTGCCAGCAGCTCCCCGGGAGGGGGCGATGGAGCTTTCTTT. This encodes CASSSPGGGDGAFF.

This clone was observed once. The rearrangement uses TRBV19 and TRBJ1-1; 7 bases are shared with TRBD1. The CDR3 is 12 residues long. The trim removed 5 bases at V and 10 bases at J, leaving 7 bases unmatched. The germline CDR1 and CDR2 sequences are LNHDA and SQIVND (reference sequence). The CDR3 nucleotides read TGTGCCAGTAGTGAGACAGGGTTGGTAGCTTTCTTT. Translating gives CASSETGLVAFF.

The gene calls are TRBV11-2 and TRBJ2-1; no firm D call. CDR1 is SGHAT and CDR2 is FQNNGV in the germline V gene. V shed 5 bases and J shed 8 bases, with 10 bases lying between them. The CDR3 sequence is 12 residues long. The DNA for the CDR3 is TGTGCCAGCAGCCCCTTCGTCGATGAGCAGTTCTTC. Protein product: CASSPFVDEQFF.

The chain couples TRBV5-1 to TRBJ1-1; possible D gene TRBD1, 6 bases. The ends were cut back, 0 bases at V and 1 base at J, with 10 bases in the middle. The CDR3 sequence is 15 residues long. CDR1 is SGHRS and CDR2 is YFSETQ in the germline V gene. The CDR3 bases are TGCGCCAGCAGCTTGGCCGGACAGACGAACACTGAAGCTTTCTTT. Translation gives CASSLAGQTNTEAFF.

V usage is TRBV6-2 or TRBV6-3 and J usage is TRBJ1-6; no clear D. The germline V gene has CDR1 MNHEY and CDR2 SVGEGT. V was trimmed by 2 bases and J by 4 bases, leaving 15 bases between them. The CDR3 is 17 amino acids. CDR3 sequence reads: CASSYPPRRQYNSPLHF. Here the CDR3 DNA reads TGTGCCAGCAGTTACCCACCACGCCGACAATATAATTCACCCCTCCACTTT.

The chain couples TRBV19 to TRBJ1-1; TRBD1 might be the D (6 bases). Germline assignment: CDR1 LNHDA and CDR2 SQIVND (reference sequence). The CDR3 has 12 amino acids. V lost 3 bases and J 8 bases, leaving 10 bases between the germline ends. CDR3 nucleotides: TGTGCCAGTAGTATCTTTCAGGGGGAAGCTTTCTTT. Translated: CASSIFQGEAFF.

The V and J genes are TRBV6-5 and TRBJ2-4; 11 nucleotides agree with TRBD2. Looked up from germline, CDR1 is MNHEY and CDR2 is SVGAGI. This CDR3 contains 15 residues. Trimming at V came to 4 bases and at J to 3 bases, leaving 2 bases not matched to a gene. The CDR3 DNA reads as TGTGCCAGCAGTTCTAGCGGGGGGATCAAAAACATTCAGTACTTC. Translating gives CASSSSGGIKNIQYF.

This clone has a handful of counts. The chain is built from TRBV27 and TRBJ1-2; no firm D call. V was pared by 3 bases and J by 4 bases, with 9 bases between. CDR1 and CDR2 (germline): MNHEY, SMNVEV (reference sequence). The CDR3 runs to 13 residues. CDR3 sequence (DNA): TGTGCCAGCAGTTTCTTGTCGGGCTATGGCTACACCTTC. Translation: CASSFLSGYGYTF.

The chain is built from TRBV10-3 and TRBJ1-2; 7 positions match TRBD1. This CDR3 region has 13 residues. J lost 6 bases, V lost 5 bases, and 6 bases had no gene match. The germline V gene encodes CDR1 ENHRY and CDR2 SYGVKD. The CDR3 here is CAISQNRGDGYTF. CDR3 sequence (DNA): TGTGCCATCAGTCAGAACAGGGGAGATGGCTACACCTTC.

The chain combines TRBV7-2 with TRBJ2-5, with 9 bases lining up with TRBD2. The CDR3 runs to 14 residues. Unmatched junction bases numbered 5, after V lost 4 bases and J lost 5 bases. From germline, CDR1 is SGHTA and CDR2 FQGNSA. CDR3 region: CASSSGLAKETQYF. Here the CDR3 DNA reads TGTGCCAGCAGCTCGGGACTAGCCAAGGAGACCCAGTACTTC.

The chain uses TRBV28 and TRBJ2-3; TRBD2 aligns across 7 bases. The CDR3 runs 15 residues. Trimming took 4 bases from V and 2 from J; bases not matched to a gene: 6. CDR1 is MDHEN, CDR2 SYDVKM, per germline. Here the CDR3 DNA reads TGTGCCAGCAGTTCGATTAGCGGGTCCACAGATACGCAGTATTTT. Its translation is CASSSISGSTDTQYF.

V is TRBV18 and J is TRBJ2-1, with a tentative D call TRBD2 (5 bases). The CDR3 has 12 residues. CDR1 is KGHSH and CDR2 is LQKENI in the germline V gene. Between the trimmed V and J ends, which lost 3 bases and 9 bases, there was a span of 9 bases. The DNA for the CDR3 is TGTGCCAGCTCACCTGGAGGAACTGAGCAGTTCTTC. This codes for CASSPGGTEQFF.

The rearrangement uses TRBV5-1 and TRBJ2-1, with TRBD2 matching 10 bases. This CDR3 is built from 15 residues. Germline CDR1 reads SGHRS; CDR2 reads YFSETQ. Trimming removed 2 bases from V and 7 bases from J; junction bases left unmatched: 6. CDR3 nucleotides: TGCGCCAGCAGCTTAACTAGCGGGGAATTGAATGAGCAGTTCTTC. Translating it yields CASSLTSGELNEQFF. Filled out from reference TRBV5-1 and TRBJ2-1, the complete variable domain reads KAGVTQTPRYLIKTRGQQVTLSCSPISGHRSVSWYQQTPGQGLQFLFEYFSETQRNKGNFPGRFSGRQFSNSRSEMNVSTLELGDSALYLCASSLTSGELNEQFFGPGTRLTVL.

The rearrangement joins TRBV4-1 to TRBJ1-1; D remains ambiguous. V was pared by 0 bases and J by 4 bases, with 9 bases between. This CDR3 region has 14 residues. Germline CDR1 is MGHRA and CDR2 is YSYEKL. CDR3 in amino acids: CASSQDGDSTEAFF. DNA for the CDR3: TGCGCCAGCAGCCAAGACGGGGATTCCACTGAAGCTTTCTTT.

V usage is TRBV19 and J usage is TRBJ1-1; maybe TRBD1 (5 bases). Germline V CDR1 and CDR2: LNHDA, SQIVND (reference sequence). V gave up 7 bases and J gave up 1 base, with 7 bases separating them. The CDR3 consists of 12 residues. CDR3 residues: CASIGQNTEAFF. CDR3 coding DNA: TGTGCCAGTATAGGACAGAACACTGAAGCTTTCTTT.

The rearrangement links TRBV18 to TRBJ2-1, with D perhaps matching TRBD2 (5 bases). Germline CDR1 is KGHSH and CDR2 is LQKENI. V was trimmed by 3 bases and J by 0 bases, leaving 9 bases between them. The CDR3 totals 15 residues. The CDR3 spells CASSPVGSSYNEQFF. The CDR3, as DNA: TGTGCCAGCTCACCGGTAGGGAGCTCCTACAATGAGCAGTTCTTC.

This chain uses TRBV4-1 with TRBJ1-2; D gene unclear. The CDR3 is 15 residues long. V was trimmed by 0 bases and J by 2 bases, leaving 10 bases between them. Germline V gene lookup returns CDR1 MGHRA and CDR2 YSYEKL. CDR3 protein: CASSQDATTNYGYTF. DNA of the CDR3: TGCGCCAGCAGCCAAGATGCCACTACAAACTATGGCTACACCTTC.

The chain couples TRBV10-1 to TRBJ2-2; no firm D call. Germline-derived CDR1 and CDR2 are WNHNN and SYGVQD (reference sequence). The CDR3 contains 13 residues. V was pared by 3 bases and J by 1 base, with 3 bases between. The CDR3 spells CASSDQNTGELFF. The DNA for the CDR3 is TGCGCCAGCAGTGATCAGAACACCGGGGAGCTGTTTTTT.

This clone occurred once. The chain employs TRBV28 and TRBJ2-2; D may be TRBD2 (5 bases). V lost 2 bases and J 1 base, leaving 11 bases between the germline ends. From germline, CDR1 is MDHEN and CDR2 SYDVKM. The CDR3 contains 16 residues. CDR3: CASSLRLRWNTGELFF. CDR3 coding DNA: TGTGCCAGCAGTTTAAGACTAAGATGGAACACCGGGGAGCTGTTTTTT.

V and J are TRBV7-6 and TRBJ1-2; TRBD1 aligns across 8 bases. The germline CDR1 and CDR2 sequences are SGHVS and FNYEAQ. This CDR3 spans 16 amino acids. V trimming: 0 bases; J trimming: 5 bases; junction bases outside the gene matches: 8. CDR3 region: CASSLAPDRGGYGYTF. In DNA form, the CDR3 reads TGTGCCAGCAGCTTAGCGCCAGACAGGGGAGGGTATGGCTACACCTTC.

V gene TRBV9 combines with J gene TRBJ2-3; 9 nucleotides align to TRBD1. Germline lookup yields CDR1 SGDLS and CDR2 YYNGEE. The CDR3 has 16 residues. Losses at the gene ends were 1 base for V and 2 bases for J; bases not matched to a gene: 5. As DNA, the CDR3 is TGTGCCAGCAGCGTAATGACAGGGGGTTACACAGATACGCAGTATTTT. Amino acid sequence: CASSVMTGGYTDTQYF.

Of note for this clone: The same CDR3 can be traced to other DNA sequences in this sample. The chain links TRBV19 to TRBJ2-2; no firm D call. This CDR3 has 13 residues. Trimming left V 2 bases short and J 3 bases short, with 4 bases between. CDR1 is LNHDA, CDR2 SQIVND, per germline (reference sequence). The CDR3: CASSISDTGELFF. CDR3 DNA sequence: TGTGCCAGTAGTATAAGCGACACCGGGGAGCTGTTTTTT.

The rearrangement joins TRBV19 to TRBJ1-2; D remains unclear. The germline V and J ends were trimmed by 2 bases and 0 bases, with 13 bases remaining between them. The CDR3 sequence is 16 residues long. In germline, CDR1 is LNHDA, CDR2 SQIVND (reference sequence). The CDR3 DNA reads as TGTGCCAGTAGTATAACATCCCCCCTAGCTAACTATGGCTACACCTTC. Its protein is CASSITSPLANYGYTF. The variable domain in full, completed from reference TRBV19 and TRBJ1-2, reads DGGITQSPKYLFRKEGQNVTLSCEQNLNHDAMYWYRQDPGQGLRLIYYSQIVNDFQKGDIAEGYSVSREKKESFPLTVTSAQKNPTAFYLCASSITSPLANYGYTFGSGTRLTVV.

The chain uses TRBV11-2 and TRBJ1-5, with TRBD1 matching over 8 bases. Per germline, CDR1 SGHAT and CDR2 FQNNGV. CDR3 length equals 14 residues. Germline trimming cut 5 bases from V and 3 bases from J; bases unmatched to any gene: 3. In DNA form, the CDR3 reads TGTGCCAGCAGCCCGACAGGGGACAATCAGCCCCAGCATTTT. Protein product: CASSPTGDNQPQHF.

The V call is TRBV4-2, the J call TRBJ2-7, with 7 positions matching TRBD2. CDR3 length: 15 residues. V shed 4 bases and J 5 bases; nucleotides not matched to a gene: 11. Germline CDR1 and CDR2: LGHNA and YNFKEQ. CDR3 coding DNA: TGTGCCAGCAGCCCCTATCGGGGAGGGCTCCACGAGCAGTACTTC. Its translation: CASSPYRGGLHEQYF.

V usage is TRBV14 and J usage is TRBJ1-1; a possible D gene is TRBD1 (6 bases). Germline CDR1 is SGHDN and CDR2 is FVKESK. CDR3 length: 16 residues. V gave up 4 bases and J gave up 0 bases, with 15 bases separating them. The CDR3 region has the DNA TGTGCCAGCAGCCTATGGACGGGACACCTGAACACTGAAGCTTTCTTT. This sequence encodes CASSLWTGHLNTEAFF. Looking up the rest from reference TRBV14 and TRBJ1-1 gives the full variable domain: EAGVTQFPSHSVIEKGQTVTLRCDPISGHDNLYWYRRVMGKEIKFLLHFVKESKQDESGMPNNRFLAERTGGTYSTLKVQPAELEDSGVYFCASSLWTGHLNTEAFFGQGTRLTVV.